The clone carrying this T cell receptor (beta chain) was observed a handful of times. TCRdb redid the calling of the 5' RACE reads with MiXCR, one entry per CDR3 protein. The table has about half a million distinct CDR3 sequences, 18% seen once. The data stem from a study of T-cell memory formation after mild COVID-19. The receptor comes from an adult woman who had mild COVID-19 (a few samples of this study predate the infection). Cell type and time point are not known. Sequencing input: PBMCs or a T cell subset sorted from them (not recorded which).

The CDR3 nucleotides are TGTGCCAGCTCACCGAACCCGGAGTCCGGGGAGCTGTTTTTT. This sequence encodes CASSPNPESGELFF. The chain uses TRBV18 and TRBJ2-2; D gene ambiguous. V was pared by 3 bases and J by 6 bases, with 11 bases between. Germline CDR1 is KGHSH and CDR2 is LQKENI. The CDR3 consists of 14 residues.